The present T cell receptor beta chain was sequenced within a study of blood T cell repertoires in COVID-19. This CDR3 region has 16 residues. Germline V gene data show CDR1 as WSHSY and CDR2 as SAAADI. Trimming took 3 bases from V and 0 from J, leaving 12 bases between them. The repertoire was sequenced with immunoSEQ multiplex PCR; TCRdb's copy has only in-frame clones and lacks some. Of 95,000 to 100,000 clones in the sample, 79% are singletons; the top ten hold approximately 18%. The gene calls are TRBV10-2 and TRBJ2-1; no firm D call. The specimen sequenced was peripheral blood. The origin of this receptor is a woman older than 75 with active or convalescent COVID-19. DNA of the CDR3: TGCGCCAGCAGTGATCCGCCCCGGAGCTCCTACAATGAGCAGTTCTTC. It encodes CASSDPPRSSYNEQFF.